This T cell receptor beta chain comes out of a study of monozygotic twins with inflammatory bowel disease. Germline V gives CDR1 SEHNR, CDR2 FQNEAQ (reference sequence). The CDR3 runs to 11 residues. Whole-study results and caveats: Among IBD patients, fewer clonotypes were shared with others than among healthy twins, especially with disease activity.

Concerning this clonotype: Its antigen is unidentified.

Incorporation of UMIs carrying a 6-nucleotide sample barcode was performed by template switching. Following a re-call of the 5' RACE reads, TCRdb has one entry per CDR3 protein and lacks DNA. The sample has more than 110,000 distinct CDR3 sequences. The sequenced sample consisted of blood. The TCR sequence derives from a human donor with ulcerative colitis or Crohn's disease, or a healthy co-twin of an affected twin (not recorded which). This chain joins TRBV7-9 and TRBJ2-7. This chain's CDR3 is CASRAVGEQYF.